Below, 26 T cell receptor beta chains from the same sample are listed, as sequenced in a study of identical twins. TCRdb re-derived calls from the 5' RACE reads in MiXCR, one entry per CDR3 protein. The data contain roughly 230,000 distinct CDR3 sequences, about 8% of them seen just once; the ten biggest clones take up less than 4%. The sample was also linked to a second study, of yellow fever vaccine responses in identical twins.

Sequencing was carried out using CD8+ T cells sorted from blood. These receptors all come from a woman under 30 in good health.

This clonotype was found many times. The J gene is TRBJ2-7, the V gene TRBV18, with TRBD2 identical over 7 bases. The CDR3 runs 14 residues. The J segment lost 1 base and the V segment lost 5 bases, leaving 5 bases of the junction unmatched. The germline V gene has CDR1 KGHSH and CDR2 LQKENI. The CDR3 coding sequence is TGTGCCAGCTCAAGCCCGGGACTATCCTACGAGCAGTACTTC. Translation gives CASSSPGLSYEQYF. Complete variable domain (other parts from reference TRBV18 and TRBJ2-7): NAGVMQNPRHLVRRRGQEARLRCSPMKGHSHVYWYRQLPEEGLKFMVYLQKENIIDESGMPKERFSAEFPKEGPSILRIQQVVRGDSAAYFCASSSPGLSYEQYFGPGTRLTVT.

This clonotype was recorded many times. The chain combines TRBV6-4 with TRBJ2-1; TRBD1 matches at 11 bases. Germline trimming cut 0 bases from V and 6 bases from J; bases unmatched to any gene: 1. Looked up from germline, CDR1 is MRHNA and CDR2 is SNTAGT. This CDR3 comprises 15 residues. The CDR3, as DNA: TGTGCCAGCAGTGACTCCGGGACAGGGGGCAATGAGCAGTTCTTC. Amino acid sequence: CASSDSGTGGNEQFF.

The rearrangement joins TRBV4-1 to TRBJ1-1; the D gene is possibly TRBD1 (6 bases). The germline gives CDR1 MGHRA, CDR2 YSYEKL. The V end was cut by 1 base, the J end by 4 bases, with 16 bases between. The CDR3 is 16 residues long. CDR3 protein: CASSQVGGRFSTEAFF. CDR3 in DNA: TGCGCCAGCAGCCAAGTGGGGGGGCGATTCTCCACTGAAGCTTTCTTT.

CDR3 residues: CASSFDRRQETQYF. The CDR3 nucleotides are TGTGCCAGCAGCTTCGACAGGAGGCAAGAGACCCAGTACTTC. The rearrangement links TRBV7-9 to TRBJ2-5; a weak D match, TRBD1 (6 bases). The CDR3 contains 14 residues. V lost 3 bases, J lost 2 bases, and 10 bases lay in between. Germline values: CDR1 SEHNR, CDR2 FQNEAQ (reference sequence).

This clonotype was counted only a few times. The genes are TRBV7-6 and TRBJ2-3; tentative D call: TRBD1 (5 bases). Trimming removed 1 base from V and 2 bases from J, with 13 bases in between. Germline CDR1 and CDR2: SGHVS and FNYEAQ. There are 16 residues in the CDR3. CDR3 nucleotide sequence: TGTGCCAGCAGCTTAGATGCAGGGCTCCTCACAGATACGCAGTATTTT. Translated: CASSLDAGLLTDTQYF.

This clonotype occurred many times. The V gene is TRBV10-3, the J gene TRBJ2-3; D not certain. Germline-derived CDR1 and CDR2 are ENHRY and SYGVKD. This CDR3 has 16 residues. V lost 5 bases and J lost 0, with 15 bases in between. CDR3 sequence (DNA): TGTGCCATCAGTCCAACGGTAACTGATAGCACAGATACGCAGTATTTT. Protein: CAISPTVTDSTDTQYF.

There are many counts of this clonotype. Here the CDR3 DNA reads TGTGCCACCAGTGATACATCGGGACCGGGGCCTAGCTCCTACAATGAGCAGTTCTTC. This translates into CATSDTSGPGPSSYNEQFF. The rearrangement links TRBV24-1 to TRBJ2-1, with D perhaps being TRBD1 or TRBD2 (5 bases each). CDR3 length equals 19 residues. V gave up 3 bases and J gave up 0 bases, with 20 bases separating them. From germline, CDR1 is KGHDR and CDR2 SFDVKD.

CDR3 nucleotides: TGTGCCAGCAGCTTGTTGTCTTCGGACATTTACCACAATGAGCAGTTCTTC. As protein: CASSLLSSDIYHNEQFF. The V call is TRBV5-6, the J call TRBJ2-1; tentatively, D is TRBD1 (5 bases). The CDR3 extends over 17 amino acids. With 1 base removed from V and 5 bases from J, the gap between germline ends came to 19 bases. In germline, CDR1 is SGHDT, CDR2 YYEEEE. Filled out from reference TRBV5-6 and TRBJ2-1, the complete variable domain reads DAGVTQSPTHLIKTRGQQVTLRCSPKSGHDTVSWYQQALGQGPQFIFQYYEEEERQRGNFPDRFSGHQFPNYSSELNVNALLLGDSALYLCASSLLSSDIYHNEQFFGPGTRLTVL.

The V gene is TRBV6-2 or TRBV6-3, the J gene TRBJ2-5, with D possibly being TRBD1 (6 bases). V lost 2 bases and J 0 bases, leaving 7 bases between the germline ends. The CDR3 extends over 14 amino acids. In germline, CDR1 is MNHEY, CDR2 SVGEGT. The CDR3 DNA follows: TGTGCCAGCAGTTACCGGGACAACCAAGAGACCCAGTACTTC. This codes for CASSYRDNQETQYF.

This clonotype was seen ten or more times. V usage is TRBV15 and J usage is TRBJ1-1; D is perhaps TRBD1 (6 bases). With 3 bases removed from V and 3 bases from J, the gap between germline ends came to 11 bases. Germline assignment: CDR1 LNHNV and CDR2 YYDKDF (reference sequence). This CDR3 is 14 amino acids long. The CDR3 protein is CATSRAGEDTEAFF. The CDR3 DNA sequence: TGTGCCACCAGCAGGGCAGGGGAAGACACTGAAGCTTTCTTT.

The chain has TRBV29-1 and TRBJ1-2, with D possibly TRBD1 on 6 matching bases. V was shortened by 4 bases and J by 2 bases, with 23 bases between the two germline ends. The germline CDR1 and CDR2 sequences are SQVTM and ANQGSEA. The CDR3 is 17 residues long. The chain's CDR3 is CSVGGAIRASDNYGYTF. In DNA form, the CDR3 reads TGCAGCGTTGGGGGGGCAATAAGGGCCTCAGACAACTATGGCTACACCTTC.

CDR3 DNA: TGTGCCTGGAGTGTAATCGGGAGAGATTACAATGAGCAGTTCTTC. Its protein product is CAWSVIGRDYNEQFF. This chain links TRBV30 with TRBJ2-1; D possibly corresponds to TRBD2 (6 bases). The CDR3 runs 15 residues. V gave up 0 bases and J gave up 4 bases, with 13 bases separating them. Germline lookup yields CDR1 GTSNPN and CDR2 SVGIG (reference sequence).

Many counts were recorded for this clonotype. DNA for the CDR3: TGCAGCGTTGAAGGGCGGGGGTATACAGATACGCAGTATTTT. Encoded protein: CSVEGRGYTDTQYF. The chain has TRBV29-1 and TRBJ2-3; 7 bases match TRBD2. In germline, CDR1 is SQVTM, CDR2 ANQGSEA. CDR3 length: 14 residues. Trimming took 1 base from V and 3 from J; bases not matched to a gene: 4.

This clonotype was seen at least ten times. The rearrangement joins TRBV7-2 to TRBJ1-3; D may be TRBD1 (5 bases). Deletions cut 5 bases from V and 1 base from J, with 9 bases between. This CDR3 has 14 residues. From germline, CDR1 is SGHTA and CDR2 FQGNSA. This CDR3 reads CASSRTGSGNTIYF. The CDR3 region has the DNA TGTGCCAGCAGCCGTACAGGATCTGGAAACACCATATATTTT.

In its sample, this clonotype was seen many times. DNA of the CDR3: TGTGCCAGCAGCCAAGAACCCAGCGGGAGTACACATGAGCAGTTCTTC. It translates to CASSQEPSGSTHEQFF. V and J are TRBV4-2 and TRBJ2-1; TRBD2 matches at 8 bases. After removal of 0 bases from V and 8 bases from J, the junction contained 9 bases not matched to a gene. Germline CDR1 is LGHNA and CDR2 is YNFKEQ. The CDR3 consists of 16 residues.

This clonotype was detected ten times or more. Here the CDR3 DNA reads TGTGCCAGCAGCGACGAGACAGGCAGTTCACCCCTCCACTTT. As protein: CASSDETGSSPLHF. The V and J genes are TRBV7-3 and TRBJ1-6, with D possibly being TRBD1 (6 bases). The CDR3 runs to 14 residues. CDR1 is SGHTA, CDR2 FQGTGA, per germline. With 5 bases removed from V and 9 bases from J, the gap between germline ends came to 14 bases.

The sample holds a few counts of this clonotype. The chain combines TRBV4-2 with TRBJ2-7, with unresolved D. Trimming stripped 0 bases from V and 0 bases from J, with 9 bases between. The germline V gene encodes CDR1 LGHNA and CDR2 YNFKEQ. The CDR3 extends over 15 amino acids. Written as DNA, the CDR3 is TGTGCCAGCAGCCAAGATTATGGGGTCTCCTACGAGCAGTACTTC. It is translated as CASSQDYGVSYEQYF.

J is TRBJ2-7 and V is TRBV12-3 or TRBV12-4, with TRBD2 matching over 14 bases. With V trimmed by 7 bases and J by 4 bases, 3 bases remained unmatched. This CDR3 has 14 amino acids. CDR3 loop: CASKTSGGGYEQYF. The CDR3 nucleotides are TGTGCCAGCAAGACTAGCGGGGGGGGTTACGAGCAGTACTTC.

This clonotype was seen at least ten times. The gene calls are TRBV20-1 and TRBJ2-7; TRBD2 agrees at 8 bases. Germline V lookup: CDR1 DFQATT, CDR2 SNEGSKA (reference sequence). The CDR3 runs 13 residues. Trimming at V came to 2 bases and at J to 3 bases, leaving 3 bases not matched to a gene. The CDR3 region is CSARFAGGYEQYF. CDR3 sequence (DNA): TGCAGTGCTAGATTTGCGGGAGGCTACGAGCAGTACTTC.

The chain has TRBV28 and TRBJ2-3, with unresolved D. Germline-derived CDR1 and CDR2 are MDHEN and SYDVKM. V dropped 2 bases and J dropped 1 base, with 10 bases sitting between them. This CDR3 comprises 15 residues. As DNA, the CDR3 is TGTGCCAGCAGTTTAAGACGTATGGGCACAGATACGCAGTATTTT. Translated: CASSLRRMGTDTQYF. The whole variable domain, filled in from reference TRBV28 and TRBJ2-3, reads DVKVTQSSRYLVKRTGEKVFLECVQDMDHENMFWYRQDPGLGLRLIYFSYDVKMKEKGDIPEGYSVSREKKERFSLILESASTNQTSMYLCASSLRRMGTDTQYFGPGTRLTVL.

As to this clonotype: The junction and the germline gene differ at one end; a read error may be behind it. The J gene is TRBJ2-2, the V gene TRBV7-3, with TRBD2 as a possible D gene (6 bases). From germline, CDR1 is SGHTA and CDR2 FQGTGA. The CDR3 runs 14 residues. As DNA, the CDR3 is TGTGCCAGCAGCTTAATTTTGGGCACCGGGGGGCTGTTTTTT. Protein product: CASSLILGTGGLFF. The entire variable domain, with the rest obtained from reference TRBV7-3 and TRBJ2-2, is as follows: GAGVSQTPSNKVTEKGKYVELRCDPISGHTALYWYRQSLGQGPEFLIYFQGTGAADDSGLPNDRFFAVRPEGSVSTLKIQRTERGDSAVYLCASSLILGTGGLFFGEGSRLTVL.

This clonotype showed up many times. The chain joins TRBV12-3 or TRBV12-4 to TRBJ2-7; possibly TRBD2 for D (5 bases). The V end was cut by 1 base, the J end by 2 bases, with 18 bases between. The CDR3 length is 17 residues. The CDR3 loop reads CASSLVRPGTLAYEQYF. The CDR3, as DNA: TGTGCCAGCAGTTTAGTAAGGCCGGGAACTTTAGCCTACGAGCAGTACTTC.

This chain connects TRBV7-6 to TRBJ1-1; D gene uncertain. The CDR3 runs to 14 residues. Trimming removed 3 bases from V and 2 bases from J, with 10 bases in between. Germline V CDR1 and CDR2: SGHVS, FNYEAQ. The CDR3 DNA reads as TGTGCCAGCAGCTTCGAGGGCAGCAACACTGAAGCTTTCTTT. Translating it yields CASSFEGSNTEAFF.

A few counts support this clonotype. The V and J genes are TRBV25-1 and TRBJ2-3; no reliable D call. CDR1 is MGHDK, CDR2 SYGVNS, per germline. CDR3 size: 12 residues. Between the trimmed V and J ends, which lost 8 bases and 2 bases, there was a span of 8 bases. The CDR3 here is CASFLTTDTQYF. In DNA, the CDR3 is TGTGCCAGCTTTTTGACCACAGATACGCAGTATTTT. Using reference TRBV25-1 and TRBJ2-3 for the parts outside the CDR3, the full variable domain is EADIYQTPRYLVIGTGKKITLECSQTMGHDKMYWYQQDPGMELHLIHYSYGVNSTEKGDLSSESTVSRIRTEHFPLTLESARPSHTSQYLCASFLTTDTQYFGPGTRLTVL.

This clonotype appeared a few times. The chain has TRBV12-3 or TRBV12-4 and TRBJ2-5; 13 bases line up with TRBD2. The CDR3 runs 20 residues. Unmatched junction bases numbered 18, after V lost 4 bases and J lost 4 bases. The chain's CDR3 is CASSSSSRKTSGGMGETQYF. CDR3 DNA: TGTGCCAGCAGTTCCTCCTCCCGAAAGACTAGCGGGGGGATGGGAGAGACCCAGTACTTC.

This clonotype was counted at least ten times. This chain's CDR3 is CSVEVAGDTNNEQFF. DNA of the CDR3: TGCAGCGTTGAAGTGGCGGGGGATACAAACAATGAGCAGTTCTTC. The chain is built from TRBV29-1 and TRBJ2-1, with 7 nucleotides matching TRBD2. V shed 1 base and J 5 bases; nucleotides not matched to a gene: 8. CDR1 is SQVTM, CDR2 ANQGSEA, per germline. The CDR3 totals 15 residues.